The T cell receptor (beta chain) described here comes from a study of post-analysis software for immune sequencing data. Study-wide results and limits: Roughly 5 TRBV segments occurring more often in patients than controls included TRBV5-6, TRBV5-1 and TRBV20-1.

This CDR3 comprises 14 residues. V gave up 6 bases and J gave up 8 bases; unmatched junction bases: 8. Points on this clonotype: Its specificity is not known.

Tagging with unique molecular identifiers was a feature of the TCR beta cDNA libraries. TCRdb re-called the PCR reads with MiXCR, one entry per CDR3 protein. The repertoire consists of around 710,000 distinct CDR3 sequences, with about 43% occurring once and the leading ten covering approximately 4.4%. This receptor was taken from a girl aged 10-17 years with multiple sclerosis. Sequencing was performed on blood. This chain connects TRBV12-3 or TRBV12-4 to TRBJ1-4; 8 bases agree with TRBD1. The CDR3 here is CASSHSTGEEKLFF. The CDR3 DNA follows: TGTGCCAGCAGCCATTCGACAGGGGAAGAAAAACTGTTTTTT.